The clone carrying this T cell receptor beta chain came up a few times. The target antigen is unknown. Germline V gene sequence: CDR1 MNHEY, CDR2 SMNVEV (reference sequence). This CDR3 spans 16 amino acids. V lost 6 bases to trimming and J lost 0 bases, with 15 bases between them. TCRdb keeps only in-frame clones here, not all; method: immunoSEQ multiplex PCR. The sample lists approximately 140,000 clones, about 93% occurring once. These data are taken from a study of T cell responses to AZD1222 COVID-19 vaccine. Study-wide points: After two AZD1222 doses, spike-specific TCR breadth and depth rose versus day 0.

This TCR was recovered from an adult who received the AZD1222 COVID-19 vaccine. The sample was peripheral blood, taken 28 days after the second AZD1222 dose. The rearrangement uses TRBV27 and TRBJ1-3; a weak D match, TRBD1 (5 bases). As DNA, the CDR3 is TGTGCCAGCAGAATAGGCAGGACAAACTCTGGAAACACCATATATTTT. This encodes CASRIGRTNSGNTIYF.